This TCR beta chain derives from a study of blood T cell repertoires in COVID-19. Original analysis: Amplification with reference gene primers provided the estimates of nucleated cell counts. Assay: immunoSEQ multiplex PCR; the TCRdb copy retains only in-frame clones and omits some. V and J calls plus clone size are reproduced from that table; the DNA served to infer D and trimming. The sample lists about 60,000 clones, about 78% occurring once. This clone was detected only a few times. The specimen was peripheral blood. The origin of this receptor is a man older than 75 with acute or convalescent COVID-19.

The CDR3 spells CASSAGTGFSVYGYTF. CDR3 DNA: TGTGCCAGCAGCGCCGGGACAGGGTTCAGTGTCTATGGCTACACCTTC. V gene TRBV5-8 combines with J gene TRBJ1-2; TRBD1 matches at 9 bases. Germline V gene lookup returns CDR1 SGHTS and CDR2 YDEGEE. V gave up 4 bases and J gave up 4 bases; unmatched junction bases: 11. The CDR3 is 16 amino acids.